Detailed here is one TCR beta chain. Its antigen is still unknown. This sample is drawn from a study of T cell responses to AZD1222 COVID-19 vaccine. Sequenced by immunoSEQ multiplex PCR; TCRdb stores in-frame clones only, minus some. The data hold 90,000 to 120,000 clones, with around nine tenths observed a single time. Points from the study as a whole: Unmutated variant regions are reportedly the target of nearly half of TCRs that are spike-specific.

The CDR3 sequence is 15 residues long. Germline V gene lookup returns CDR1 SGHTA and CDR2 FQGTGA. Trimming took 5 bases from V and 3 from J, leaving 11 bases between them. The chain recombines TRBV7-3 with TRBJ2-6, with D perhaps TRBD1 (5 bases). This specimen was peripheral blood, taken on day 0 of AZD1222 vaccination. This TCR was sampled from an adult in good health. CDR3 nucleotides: TGTGCCAGCAGCCAAAAGGGGATTGGGGCCAACGTCCTGACTTTC. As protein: CASSQKGIGANVLTF.